Listed below are T cell receptor beta chains from one sample, sequenced in a study of blood T cell repertoires in COVID-19. Here immunoSEQ multiplex PCR was the method, and the copy in TCRdb shows in-frame clones only, minus some. The sample holds around 85,000 clones, about 83% seen once. The sample taken for sequencing was peripheral blood. The receptor set was obtained from a man between 60 and 75 years old with acute or convalescent COVID-19. Both conserved end residues are part of each CDR3. A D gene is named only where the DNA matches it firmly. Size is stated for part of the rows, as once, few or many counts, or as a class when the clone is expanded.

D gene,V gene,J gene,clone size,CDR3 protein,CDR3 DNA
TRBD1,TRBV19,TRBJ1-1,.,CASSIRTGGNTEAFF,TGTGCCAGTAGTATCCGGACAGGGGGTAACACTGAAGCTTTCTTT
.,TRBV6-2/TRBV6-3,TRBJ2-7,.,CASSLSGGEQYF,TGTGCCAGCAGTTTAAGCGGTGGGGAGCAGTACTTC
.,TRBV11-2,TRBJ1-5,once,CASSLAGEGQPQHF,TGTGCCAGCAGCTTAGCGGGGGAGGGTCAGCCCCAGCATTTT
TRBD1,TRBV5-1,TRBJ2-1,.,CASSEGQPKDNEQFF,TGCGCCAGCAGCGAGGGACAGCCAAAAGACAATGAGCAGTTCTTC
.,TRBV10-3,TRBJ1-5,.,CAISELGGSNQPQHF,TGTGCCATCAGTGAACTGGGGGGTAGCAATCAGCCCCAGCATTTT
TRBD1,TRBV7-2,TRBJ2-1,.,CASSSRDRLGAGEQFF,TGTGCCAGCAGCTCAAGGGACAGGCTTGGAGCGGGTGAGCAGTTCTTC
.,TRBV4-1,TRBJ1-1,few,CASSPNEGTEAFF,TGCGCCAGCAGCCCGAATGAGGGCACTGAAGCTTTCTTT
.,TRBV21-1,TRBJ1-1,.,CASSKALYVGQGAKGTEAFF,.
TRBD1,TRBV7-2,TRBJ1-6,.,CASSVGQGPSNSPLHF,TGTGCCAGCAGCGTAGGACAGGGGCCCAGTAATTCACCCCTCCACTTT
TRBD2,TRBV11-2,TRBJ2-5,.,CASSLGTSGVETQYF,TGTGCCAGCAGCTTAGGGACTAGCGGGGTTGAGACCCAGTACTTC
.,TRBV6-2/TRBV6-3,TRBJ1-2,once,CASSYDRSSGGYTF,TGTGCCAGCAGTTACGACAGGAGCTCGGGGGGCTACACCTTC
.,TRBV5-1,TRBJ2-3,.,CASSEATTSTDTQYF,TGCGCCAGCAGCGAAGCGACTACCAGCACAGATACGCAGTATTTT
TRBD2,TRBV19,TRBJ2-5,.,CASSTTLGGQETQYF,TGTGCCAGTAGTACCACCCTCGGGGGGCAAGAGACCCAGTACTTC
.,TRBV6-6,TRBJ1-5,.,CATNRGPPGPQHF,TGTGCCACCAATCGGGGGCCCCCGGGGCCCCAGCATTTT
TRBD1,TRBV5-1,TRBJ2-5,.,CASSREGQGLQETQYF,TGCGCCAGCAGCAGGGAGGGACAGGGATTACAAGAGACCCAGTACTTC
TRBD1,TRBV4-3,TRBJ2-7,.,CASSPRTGNEQYF,TGCGCCAGCAGCCCTCGGACAGGGAACGAGCAGTACTTC
.,TRBV6-5,TRBJ1-5,.,CASSSRSRQPQHF,TGTGCCAGCAGTTCCAGGTCTCGTCAGCCCCAGCATTTT
TRBD2,TRBV6-2/TRBV6-3,TRBJ2-5,.,CASSYLGTSEETQYF,TGTGCCAGCAGTTACCTGGGGACTAGCGAAGAGACCCAGTACTTC
.,TRBV6-5,TRBJ2-3,.,CASSMQRSRTDTQYF,TGTGCCAGCAGTATGCAGCGGAGCCGCACAGATACGCAGTATTTT
TRBD2,TRBV10-3,TRBJ2-7,.,CAISSGTSYEQYF,TGTGCCATCAGTAGCGGGACCTCCTACGAGCAGTACTTC
.,TRBV6-2/TRBV6-3,TRBJ2-1,.,CASSYSDYNEQFF,TGTGCCAGCAGTTATTCAGACTACAATGAGCAGTTCTTC
TRBD1,TRBV5-1,TRBJ1-6,.,CASSLTGGGSPLHF,TGCGCCAGCAGCTTGACAGGGGGCGGTTCACCCCTCCACTTT
.,TRBV7-2,TRBJ1-1,.,CASSLSGGRDGTEAFF,TGTGCCAGCAGCTTATCGGGGGGGCGGGACGGCACTGAAGCTTTCTTT
.,TRBV19,TRBJ1-1,once,CASSIQGRGLNTEAFF,TGTGCCAGTAGTATCCAAGGGAGGGGCTTGAACACTGAAGCTTTCTTT
TRBD1,TRBV7-2,TRBJ2-1,.,CASSAGTGERGEQFF,TGTGCCAGCAGCGCCGGGACAGGGGAAAGGGGTGAGCAGTTCTTC
TRBD2,TRBV18,TRBJ2-1,.,CATKPERGYYNEQFF,TGTGCCACCAAACCAGAGCGGGGGTATTACAATGAGCAGTTCTTC
TRBD1,TRBV24-1,TRBJ2-1,.,CATREEGQGWGEQFF,TGTGCCACCAGGGAGGAGGGACAGGGGTGGGGTGAGCAGTTCTTC
.,TRBV9,TRBJ2-7,.,CASSVEAGDSYEQYF,TGTGCCAGCAGCGTAGAGGCAGGGGACTCCTACGAGCAGTACTTC
.,TRBV6-5,TRBJ2-1,.,CASSYSFWASNEQFF,TGTGCCAGCAGTTACTCCTTTTGGGCCTCTAATGAGCAGTTCTTC